Each of the 22 T cell receptor beta chains below was sequenced from the same sample in a study of Graves' ophthalmopathy and Graves' hyperthyroidism. Amplification from RNA transcripts yielded the TCR beta CDR3 regions. Investigators did first-round RT-PCR with HTBI primers, then second-round multiplex PCR. Via MiXCR, TCRdb re-called the multiplex PCR reads, giving one row per CDR3 protein. The sample lists about 740,000 distinct CDR3 sequences; roughly two fifths were seen once. Sequencing input: peripheral blood. These receptors all come from an adult man with Graves' ophthalmopathy.

This chain uses TRBV2 with TRBJ1-4; the D is unclear. The germline V gene encodes CDR1 SNHLY and CDR2 FYNNEI. The CDR3 length is 15 residues. V dropped 2 bases and J dropped 5 bases, with 12 bases sitting between them. The CDR3 DNA reads as TGTGCCAGCAGTGAATATGGCGGATTAAATGAAAAACTGTTTTTT. It is translated as CASSEYGGLNEKLFF.

This rearrangement joins TRBV7-2 to TRBJ1-1; 10 nucleotides line up with TRBD1. The CDR3 covers 16 residues. V was pared by 0 bases and J by 10 bases, with 11 bases of the junction left unmatched. From germline, CDR1 is SGHTA and CDR2 FQGNSA. CDR3 residues: CASSLALTGGAGRAFF. The DNA of the CDR3 is TGTGCCAGCAGCTTAGCCCTGACAGGGGGCGCGGGTCGAGCTTTCTTT.

This sequence joins TRBV10-3 and TRBJ1-3; D possibly corresponds to TRBD1 (5 bases). The CDR3 loop spans 16 amino acids. Trimming took 0 bases from V and 0 from J, leaving 9 bases between them. Germline CDR1 is ENHRY and CDR2 is SYGVKD. CDR3 coding DNA: TGTGCCATCAGTGAGTCTGGGACGGACTCTGGAAACACCATATATTTT. Translation gives CAISESGTDSGNTIYF.

This clonotype is termed medium-sized. The chain has TRBV2 and TRBJ2-7; TRBD1 agrees at 7 bases. With V trimmed by 10 bases and J by 0 bases, 6 bases remained unmatched. Germline values: CDR1 SNHLY, CDR2 FYNNEI. CDR3 size: 13 residues. The CDR3 here is CATGQAYSYEQYF. In DNA, the CDR3 is TGTGCCACCGGACAGGCGTACTCCTACGAGCAGTACTTC.

This clonotype was observed many times. The V call is TRBV15, the J call TRBJ1-5; D gene ambiguous. V was clipped by 1 base and J by 7 bases, with 20 bases between them. Germline values: CDR1 LNHNV, CDR2 YYDKDF (reference sequence). The CDR3 contains 17 residues. In nucleotides, the CDR3 is TGTGCCACCAGCAGAGTTCAGCGACATAAGCCGGGGCAGCCCCAGCATTTT. It is translated as CATSRVQRHKPGQPQHF.

This clonotype was recorded at least ten times. The CDR3 DNA is TGTGCCAGCAGTGGAGGGCTGGGGTACCAAGAGACCCAGTACTTC. It is translated as CASSGGLGYQETQYF. V usage is TRBV2 and J usage is TRBJ2-5; D may be TRBD2 (5 bases). The V and J ends lost 4 bases and 0 bases respectively, with 12 bases between them. Germline-derived CDR1 and CDR2 are SNHLY and FYNNEI. This CDR3 contains 15 residues.

This clonotype has a handful of counts. The chain employs TRBV20-1 and TRBJ2-7; the match to TRBD2 covers 9 bases. Per germline, CDR1 DFQATT and CDR2 SNEGSKA (reference sequence). CDR3 size: 15 residues. The J segment lost 0 bases and the V segment lost 1 base, leaving 4 bases of the junction unmatched. The CDR3 bases are TGCAGTGCTAGAGCGATGACTAGCGGCTCCTACGAGCAGTACTTC. Translation: CSARAMTSGSYEQYF.

The table lists this clonotype with many counts. The chain links TRBV7-2 to TRBJ2-2, with D possibly TRBD1 on 6 matching bases. Germline CDR1 is SGHTA and CDR2 is FQGNSA. This CDR3 comprises 13 residues. Trimming removed 8 bases from V and 0 bases from J, with 7 bases in between. The CDR3, as DNA: TGTGCCAGCGGGACAACGAACACCGGGGAGCTGTTTTTT. Protein product: CASGTTNTGELFF.

A remark on this clonotype: One end of the junction is discordant with germline, which a read error may explain. The chain combines TRBV7-4 with TRBJ1-4, with a possible D match to TRBD1 (6 bases). The germline CDR1 and CDR2 sequences are SGHVT and SQSDAQ. CDR3 length: 17 amino acids. The chain's CDR3 is CASSLAGPGVTNEKQFF. DNA of the CDR3: TGTGCCAGCAGCTTAGCTGGACCAGGGGTAACTAATGAAAAACAGTTTTTT.

Many counts were recorded for this clonotype. The chain recombines TRBV10-3 with TRBJ1-6; no clear D gene. Trimming took off 8 bases at V and 0 bases at J, with 11 bases between the two ends. Germline V gives CDR1 ENHRY, CDR2 SYGVKD. This CDR3 has 15 residues. CDR3 coding DNA: TGTGCCATCCAAGACGGGAGCTCCTATAATTCACCCCTCCACTTT. It codes for CAIQDGSSYNSPLHF.

The chain couples TRBV20-1 to TRBJ2-7, with TRBD2 matching 7 bases. With 8 bases clipped from V and 7 bases from J, the junction kept 11 bases outside the gene matches. Germline V gene sequence: CDR1 DFQATT, CDR2 SNEGSKA (reference sequence). There are 12 residues in the CDR3. CDR3 sequence reads: CSPSPGGLEQYF. As DNA, the CDR3 is TGCAGTCCCAGTCCGGGGGGATTAGAGCAGTACTTC.

J is TRBJ2-5 and V is TRBV20-1; 9 bases agree with TRBD2. Losses at the gene ends were 0 bases for V and 5 bases for J; bases not matched to a gene: 4. Per germline, CDR1 DFQATT and CDR2 SNEGSKA (reference sequence). CDR3 length equals 14 residues. The CDR3 sequence is CSARDRTSGETQYF. The CDR3 DNA sequence: TGCAGTGCTAGAGATAGAACTAGCGGGGAGACCCAGTACTTC.

This clonotype appeared many times. V usage is TRBV5-8 and J usage is TRBJ1-6; TRBD1 might be the D (6 bases). CDR1 is SGHTS and CDR2 is YDEGEE in the germline V gene. The V and J ends lost 5 bases and 10 bases respectively, with 16 bases between them. This CDR3 has 14 residues. The CDR3, as DNA: TGTGCCAGCAGTCCTACAGGGAGTGGATCACCCCTCCACTTT. Protein: CASSPTGSGSPLHF.

A note on this clonotype: This may be a read error, as it is one base from a much larger clone. The V call is TRBV5-6, the J call TRBJ1-1; D is unresolved. With 2 bases removed from V and 1 base from J, the gap between germline ends came to 9 bases. The CDR3 sequence is 14 residues long. Germline CDR1 reads SGHDT; CDR2 reads YYEEEE. The CDR3 loop is CASSFRLTNTEAFF. The CDR3 bases are TGTGCCAGCAGCTTCAGACTGACGAACACTGAAGCTTTCTTT.

The CDR3 region has the DNA TGCGCCAGCAGCCACAACAGGGCTAGGGCCTATAATTCACCCCTCCACTTT. Translated, it gives CASSHNRARAYNSPLHF. This chain uses TRBV4-1 with TRBJ1-6; the D gene is possibly TRBD1 (6 bases). The V end was cut by 3 bases, the J end by 2 bases, with 14 bases between. CDR1 and CDR2 (germline): MGHRA, YSYEKL. CDR3 length equals 17 residues.

Concerning this clonotype itself: Relative to the germline gene, one junction end is altered; a read error may explain this. V is TRBV10-3 and J is TRBJ1-3; D gene ambiguous. Germline CDR1 and CDR2: ENHRY and SYGVKD. The CDR3 has 15 residues. The CDR3 DNA is TGTGCCAGCAGTGGACGTTGGGGCTCTGGAAACACCATATATTTT. Protein product: CASSGRWGSGNTIYF.

The V and J genes are TRBV25-1 and TRBJ2-7, with D possibly being TRBD1 or TRBD2 (6 bases each). This CDR3 is built from 15 residues. Germline V lookup: CDR1 MGHDK, CDR2 SYGVNS. V was cut by 7 bases and J by 7 bases, with 23 bases left in between. DNA of the CDR3: TGTGCCAGCACCCCCGGGGGCAGGACAAAGTTTGAGCAGTACTTC. Residues: CASTPGGRTKFEQYF.

In its sample, this clonotype was seen a few times. This chain connects TRBV5-8 to TRBJ2-7; 10 positions agree with TRBD1. Germline trimming cut 3 bases from V and 4 bases from J; bases unmatched to any gene: 7. The germline V gene has CDR1 SGHTS and CDR2 YDEGEE. There are 15 residues in the CDR3. The CDR3 reads CASSSRGTGVYEQYF. CDR3 sequence (DNA): TGTGCCAGCAGCTCACGTGGGACAGGGGTTTACGAGCAGTACTTC.

This sequence joins TRBV20-1 and TRBJ2-7; no reliable D call. This CDR3 has 11 residues. Trimming removed 0 bases at V and 9 bases at J, with 9 bases between. Germline assignment: CDR1 DFQATT and CDR2 SNEGSKA (reference sequence). CDR3 sequence: CSARDHPGQYF. Written as DNA, the CDR3 is TGCAGTGCTAGAGATCATCCAGGGCAGTACTTC.

V gene TRBV29-1 combines with J gene TRBJ2-7; 7 nucleotides match TRBD1. The germline gives CDR1 SQVTM, CDR2 ANQGSEA. The V and J ends lost 8 bases and 0 bases, in that order; junction bases with no gene match: 4. This CDR3 has 12 amino acids. The CDR3 loop is CSSTGASYEQYF. The CDR3 DNA sequence: TGCAGCAGTACAGGGGCCTCCTACGAGCAGTACTTC.

The rearrangement joins TRBV7-9 to TRBJ2-7; TRBD2 matches 11 bases. With V trimmed by 4 bases and J by 0 bases, 5 bases remained unmatched. Germline assignment: CDR1 SEHNR and CDR2 FQNEAQ (reference sequence). The CDR3 spans 16 residues. CDR3 sequence reads: CASSWDLAGGSYEQYV. CDR3 DNA: TGTGCCAGCAGCTGGGACCTAGCGGGGGGCTCCTACGAGCAGTACGTC.

A word on this clonotype: One end of the junction is discordant with germline, which a read error may explain. This sequence joins TRBV10-3 and TRBJ2-6, with a possible D match to TRBD1 (5 bases). Germline V gene data show CDR1 as ENHRY and CDR2 as SYGVKD. This CDR3 comprises 11 residues. The CDR3 is CAIRAGMAEAF. CDR3 DNA sequence: TGTGCCATCAGGGCAGGGATGGCTGAAGCTTTC.